This TCR beta chain is drawn from a study of T cells in Graves' hyperthyroidism and ophthalmopathy. Amplification of TCR beta CDR3 regions used RNA as the template. Using the HTBI primer set, a first-round RT-PCR was run on the TCR CDR3. TCRdb called the multiplex PCR reads again in MiXCR, with one record for every CDR3 protein. The sample gives about 530,000 distinct CDR3 sequences, 17% of which show up once; 15% to 20% is in the top ten. Germline-derived CDR1 and CDR2 are MNHNS and SASEGT. With 6 bases removed from V and 2 bases from J, the gap between germline ends came to 15 bases. This CDR3 has 15 residues.

This chain links TRBV6-1 with TRBJ2-3; D perhaps matches TRBD1 (5 bases). This TCR was recovered from a woman in her late teens or twenties with Graves' ophthalmopathy. The sample consisted of blood. CDR3 protein: CASRKGQGFTDTQYF. The CDR3 DNA is TGTGCCAGCAGAAAAGGGCAGGGATTCACAGATACGCAGTATTTT.